The present TCR beta chain was sequenced within a study of beta chain features in type 1 diabetes. The overall study: No patient-donor differences in age, gender, total cells or subset yield. Whole-study findings and limits: Insertion counts at VDJ junctions were lower in type 1 diabetes patients, who also showed more deletions there. A moderate, significant TCRB CDR3 shortening appeared in type 1 diabetes across four CD4+ subsets.

Every bit of the isolated RNA underwent reverse transcription, so sequencing read expressed TCRB transcripts. Naive, central memory and regulatory T cell samples yielded around 3.5 million reads on average. The data were produced by immunoSEQ multiplex PCR, yet TCRdb's version contains in-frame clones alone and is incomplete. The sample includes some 370,000 clones, 8.5% to 10% seen only once; the top ten take roughly 0.6%. The CDR3 contains 16 residues. Trimming stripped 2 bases from V and 4 bases from J, with 15 bases between. CDR1 SEHNR and CDR2 FQNEAQ come from the germline V gene (reference sequence). This clone occurred a few times. Antigen: not known.

This clonotype was obtained from a man aged 25-45 years with type 1 diabetes. The sequencing input was central memory CD4+ T cells from blood. The chain carries TRBV7-9 and TRBJ2-1, with D tentatively TRBD1 or TRBD2 (5 bases each). CDR3 loop: CASSLNRDGLYNEQFF. The CDR3 nucleotides read TGTGCCAGCAGCTTAAACCGGGACGGCCTGTACAATGAGCAGTTCTTC.